This passage covers 11 T cell receptor beta chains from one sample sequenced in a study of Tregs in tolerant kidney transplant recipients. This table comes from immunoSEQ multiplex PCR, and its TCRdb copy is limited to in-frame clones, with some not included. Its clone listing holds roughly 32,000 clones. The sample was CD8+ T cells from blood, taken before the transplant. The receptors were sampled from a human donor who received a combined kidney and bone marrow transplant.

As for this clone: The DNA ends 3 residues before the CDR3 does, and the rest of the CDR3 is filled in from the germline J gene. The chain combines TRBV13 with TRBJ1-6; D might be TRBD1 (5 bases). Germline assignment: CDR1 PRHDT and CDR2 FYEKMQ (reference sequence). This CDR3 region has 13 residues. V was clipped by 8 bases and J by 8 bases, with 13 bases between them. The DNA read from the CDR3 is TGTGCCAGCGCCCCCGGCAGGGATTCACCC. It is translated as CASAPGRDSP. The CDR3 in its entirety is CASAPGRDSPLHF.

With respect to this clone: The read terminates 3 residues before the CDR3 end, so the remaining end is supplied by the germline J gene. The chain uses TRBV19 and TRBJ1-1; TRBD1 agrees at 8 bases. Germline loops: CDR1 LNHDA, CDR2 SQIVND (reference sequence). V lost 3 bases, J lost 5 bases, and 8 bases stayed unmatched. CDR3 length equals 15 residues. CDR3 bases read: TGTGCCAGTAGTATTGGCCAGGGGGCTTTAACTGAA. Translated, it gives CASSIGQGALTE. The full CDR3 protein reads CASSIGQGALTEAFF.

Concerning this clone: The read comes to an end 3 residues before the CDR3 does, leaving the germline J gene to fill in the end. V and J are TRBV7-8 and TRBJ2-1; 9 bases fit TRBD2. J lost 9 bases, V lost 1 base, and 4 bases had no gene match. Per the germline V gene, CDR1 is SGHVS and CDR2 is FQNEAQ. The CDR3 extends over 14 amino acids. CDR3 loop: CASSLVLAGIEQFF. CDR3 DNA, as far as it was read: TGTGCCAGCAGCTTAGTGCTAGCGGGGATTGAG.

Comments on this clone: Sequencing ends 3 residues short of the CDR3 end; the germline J gene provides the rest. V is TRBV19 and J is TRBJ2-7; D possibly corresponds to TRBD1 (6 bases). The CDR3 length is 14 residues. Germline CDR1 reads LNHDA; CDR2 reads SQIVND (reference sequence). Trimming cost V 3 bases and J 5 bases, with 14 bases left between them. CDR3 sequence: CASSIRGAFHEQYF. The CDR3 DNA, read in part, is TGTGCCAGTAGTATCAGGGGAGCGTTCCACGAG.

As to this clone: The read ends 3 residues before the CDR3 terminus; that terminus is restored from the germline J gene. The genes are TRBV18 and TRBJ2-2, with TRBD2 matching 7 bases. J lost 4 bases, V lost 0 bases, and 5 bases had no gene match. Germline lookup yields CDR1 KGHSH and CDR2 LQKENI. CDR3 length: 16 residues. CDR3 DNA, as far as it was read: TGTGCCAGCTCACCACCCTCCGGGGGGACCACCGGGGAG. As protein: CASSPPSGGTTGE. The CDR3 in its entirety is CASSPPSGGTTGELFF.

Regarding this clone: The observed sequence ends 3 residues before the CDR3 terminus, with the missing tail filled in from the germline J gene. This chain links TRBV11-1 with TRBJ1-2; D not certain. V lost 4 bases and J lost 2, with 2 bases in between. CDR3 length: 11 amino acids. Germline V CDR1 and CDR2: SGHAT, FQDESV (reference sequence). The sequenced part of the CDR3 DNA is TGTGCCAGCAGCTCGAACTATGGC. Amino acids: CASSSNYG. The whole CDR3 protein is CASSSNYGYTF.

Regarding this clone: The observed sequence ends 3 residues before the CDR3 terminus, with the missing tail filled in from the germline J gene. V is TRBV7-8 and J is TRBJ1-2; TRBD1 matches at 7 bases. From germline, CDR1 is SGHVS and CDR2 FQNEAQ. CDR3 length: 16 residues. The ends lost 0 bases at V and 3 bases at J; junction bases unmatched: 7. The CDR3 bases that were read are TGTGCCAGCAGCTTAGCGCCCGGGACAGCCTACTATGGC. Translating gives CASSLAPGTAYYG. The full CDR3 protein reads CASSLAPGTAYYGYTF.

Concerning this clone: With the read ending 3 residues before the CDR3 end, the germline J gene is used to fill in that end. The chain couples TRBV5-5 to TRBJ1-3; possible D gene TRBD1, 5 bases. CDR1 and CDR2 (germline): SGHKS, YYEKEE (reference sequence). The CDR3 has 14 amino acids. V was clipped by 0 bases and J by 4 bases, with 8 bases between them. CDR3 loop: CASSLAGGGNTIYF. The covered CDR3 bases are TGTGCCAGCAGCTTGGCCGGGGGGGGAAACACC. The variable domain in full, with the rest retrieved from reference TRBV5-5 and TRBJ1-3, is DAGVTQSPTHLIKTRGQQVTLRCSPISGHKSVSWYQQVLGQGPQFIFQYYEKEERGRGNFPDRFSARQFPNYSSELNVNALLLGDSALYLCASSLAGGGNTIYFGEGSWLTVV.

CDR3 residues: CAISESQVLDYGYTF. The CDR3 DNA, read in part, is TGTGCCATCAGTGAGTCCCAGGTCTTGGACTATGGC. The V call is TRBV10-3, the J call TRBJ1-2; D unresolved. The CDR3 end falls 3 residues outside the read, so it is completed with the germline J gene. V was cut by 0 bases and J by 3 bases, with 11 bases left in between. Germline CDR1 ENHRY, CDR2 SYGVKD. CDR3 length: 15 residues.

Remarks on this clone: The read stops 3 residues short of the end of the CDR3; the missing end is completed from the germline J gene. This sequence joins TRBV13 and TRBJ2-3, with 10 bases aligning to TRBD2. Losses at the gene ends were 5 bases for V and 6 bases for J; bases not matched to a gene: 8. The V gene's germline CDR1 is PRHDT and CDR2 FYEKMQ (reference sequence). This CDR3 contains 15 residues. Incomplete CDR3 DNA: TGTGCCAGCAGCCGCCCAAGCGGGGGGGAGGATACG. This gives the protein CASSRPSGGEDT. The entire CDR3 sequence reads CASSRPSGGEDTQYF.

Worth noting for this clone: Read data end 3 residues before the CDR3 end; the end is taken from the germline J gene. The chain joins TRBV19 to TRBJ2-4; no clear D gene. Trimming pared 6 bases from V and 1 base from J, leaving 16 bases between. The CDR3 spans 16 residues. Germline V gene lookup returns CDR1 LNHDA and CDR2 SQIVND (reference sequence). The CDR3 reads CASSVDPSGAKNIQYF. The part of the CDR3 DNA that was read is TGTGCCAGTAGCGTAGACCCCTCCGGGGCCAAAAACATT.